This TCR beta chain was recovered during a study of T cells after yellow fever vaccination. Study at large: Each low-cell-number fraction was prepared by means of SMART-Seq v4 Ultra Low Input.

This clonotype was observed many times. As yet, its antigen is unknown. Study-level findings and limits: By day 5 rather than day 15, the secondary response had peaked, though it was weaker.

V was pared by 2 bases and J by 6 bases, with 4 bases of the junction left unmatched. This CDR3 region has 15 residues. Germline-derived CDR1 and CDR2 are LGHNA and YSLEER. It was through 5'RACE template switching that TCR cDNA was made, with a universal primer site and UMIs added. TCRdb independently ran MiXCR on the 5' RACE reads; one entry per CDR3 protein. The repertoire consists of some 69,000 distinct CDR3 sequences, with under 6.5% occurring once and the leading ten covering under 2.5%. This receptor was obtained from a man younger than 35 who received the YFV17D yellow fever vaccine. The sample in question was CD4+ T cells sorted from PBMCs, obtained about 2 weeks after the first yellow fever vaccination. The chain carries TRBV4-3 and TRBJ2-1; 10 bases are shared with TRBD2. DNA for the CDR3: TGCGCCAGCAGCCAACCCAGCGGGGGGGCCAATGAGCAGTTCTTC. This gives the protein CASSQPSGGANEQFF.